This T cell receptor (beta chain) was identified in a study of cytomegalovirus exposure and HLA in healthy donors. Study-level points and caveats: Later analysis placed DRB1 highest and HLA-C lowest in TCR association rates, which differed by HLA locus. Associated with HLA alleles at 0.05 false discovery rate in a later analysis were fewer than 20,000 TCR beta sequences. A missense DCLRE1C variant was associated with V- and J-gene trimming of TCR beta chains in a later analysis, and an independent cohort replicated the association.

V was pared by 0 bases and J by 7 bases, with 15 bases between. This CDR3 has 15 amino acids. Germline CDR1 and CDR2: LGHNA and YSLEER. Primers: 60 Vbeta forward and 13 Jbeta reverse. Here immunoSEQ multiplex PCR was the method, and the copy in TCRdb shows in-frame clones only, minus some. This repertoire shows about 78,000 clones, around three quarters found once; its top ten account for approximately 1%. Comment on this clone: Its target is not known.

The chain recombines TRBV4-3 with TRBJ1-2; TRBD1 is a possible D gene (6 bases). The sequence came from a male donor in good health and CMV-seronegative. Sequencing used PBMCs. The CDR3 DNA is TGCGCCAGCAGCCAAGATCAGGGGCTCCGGGGTGGCTACACCTTC. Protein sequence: CASSQDQGLRGGYTF.